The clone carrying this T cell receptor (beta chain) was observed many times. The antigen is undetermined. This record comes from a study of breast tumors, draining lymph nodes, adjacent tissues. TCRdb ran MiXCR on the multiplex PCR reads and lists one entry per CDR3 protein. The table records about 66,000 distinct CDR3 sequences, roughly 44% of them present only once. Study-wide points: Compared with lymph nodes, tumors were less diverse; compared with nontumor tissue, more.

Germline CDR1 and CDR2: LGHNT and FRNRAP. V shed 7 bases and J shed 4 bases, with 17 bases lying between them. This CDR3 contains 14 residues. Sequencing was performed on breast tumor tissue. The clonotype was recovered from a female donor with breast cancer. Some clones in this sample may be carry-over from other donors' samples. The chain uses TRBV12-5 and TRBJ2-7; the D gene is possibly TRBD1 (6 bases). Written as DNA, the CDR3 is TGTGCTAGTGCCCCTCCCGGACAGCCTTACGAGCAGTACTTC. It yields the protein CASAPPGQPYEQYF.